This T cell receptor beta chain was recovered during a study of tumor-infiltrating lymphocytes in primary liver carcinoma. Unsorted whole blood supplied the blood RNA, and germline DNA was isolated too. Regarding this clonotype: The target antigen is unknown. At one boundary the junction diverges from the germline segment, which might be a read error.

Findings and limits, study-wide: Compared with tumor region pairs, tumor-adjacent and tumor-blood pairs overlapped less.

The CDR3 spans 14 residues. Per the germline V gene, CDR1 is SGHAT and CDR2 is FQDESV (reference sequence). A constant-region primer served to make TCR beta cDNA from roughly 500 ng total RNA. Slightly modified ARM-PCR with three nested multiplex PCR rounds yielded TCR beta libraries. TRBV1-TRBV30 forward primers and a C-beta reverse primer were used in the first two PCR rounds, which each ran for nine to ten cycles. TCRdb re-analysed the multiplex PCR reads in MiXCR, keeping a single row per CDR3 protein. Of fewer than 350,000 distinct CDR3 sequences detected, less than 70% appear once; the ten largest clones hold approximately 5.9%.

The clonotype comes from a man between 35 and 55 years old with primary liver carcinoma and hepatitis B virus infection. Sequencing input: peripheral blood. The genes are TRBV11-1 and TRBJ2-7; D is perhaps TRBD1 or TRBD2 (5 bases each). The CDR3 bases are TGTGCCAGCAGGCCCGGGACCAGCGGCTACGAGCGGTCCTTC. Encoded protein: CASRPGTSGYERSF.